Listed here are 28 T cell receptor beta chains from one sample, sequenced in a study of long-term antiretroviral therapy in people with HIV. immunoSEQ v3.0 was run at survey level. Profiling relied on immunoSEQ multiplex PCR, and the TCRdb table lists in-frame clones only, not all of them. The repertoire holds 15,000 to 20,000 clones, with over 65% as singletons. The sample here was unsorted PBMCs, taken 0.5 years before starting antiretroviral therapy. Receptor source: a woman aged 50 to 60 with HIV.

V gene TRBV19 combines with J gene TRBJ2-2; 10 nucleotides line up with TRBD2. The germline V gene has CDR1 LNHDA and CDR2 SQIVND (reference sequence). J gave up 5 bases and V 5 bases, and 8 bases lay outside the gene matches. The CDR3 runs to 16 residues. CDR3 in amino acids: CASSRSGGAKTGELFF. The CDR3 DNA sequence: TGTGCCAGTAGTCGAAGCGGGGGGGCAAAGACCGGGGAGCTGTTTTTT.

Points on this clone: An end of the junction does not agree with germline; a read error may underlie this. In DNA form, the CDR3 reads TGTGCCAGCAGCGAAGTTCCCCAATTCTCCTACAATGAGCAGTTCTTC. This codes for CASSEVPQFSYNEQFF. The chain carries TRBV6-1 and TRBJ2-1; D is ambiguous. The CDR3 has 16 residues. Per germline, CDR1 MNHNS and CDR2 SASEGT.

The chain has TRBV6-5 and TRBJ1-5, with a tentative D call TRBD1 (6 bases). Germline loops: CDR1 MNHEY, CDR2 SVGAGI. This CDR3 region has 16 residues. Trimming cost V 2 bases and J 0 bases, with 11 bases left between them. CDR3 loop: CASSYGGGYSNQPQHF. The CDR3, as DNA: TGTGCCAGCAGTTACGGGGGGGGCTATAGCAATCAGCCCCAGCATTTT.

V is TRBV11-2 and J is TRBJ1-6; TRBD1 is a possible D gene (6 bases). Germline CDR1 reads SGHAT; CDR2 reads FQNNGV. The CDR3 contains 16 residues. V shed 1 base and J shed 7 bases, with 14 bases lying between them. The CDR3 DNA is TGTGCCAGCAGCTTAGTTGGGTGGGGGGCAAATTCACCCCTCCACTTT. Its protein is CASSLVGWGANSPLHF. The full variable domain, completed using reference TRBV11-2 and TRBJ1-6, is EAGVAQSPRYKIIEKRQSVAFWCNPISGHATLYWYQQILGQGPKLLIQFQNNGVVDDSQLPKDRFSAERLKGVDSTLKIQPAKLEDSAVYLCASSLVGWGANSPLHFGNGTRLTVT.

The V and J genes are TRBV10-3 and TRBJ1-6; no clear D. CDR1 is ENHRY and CDR2 is SYGVKD in the germline V gene. The CDR3 extends over 14 amino acids. Trimming took 4 bases from V and 4 from J, leaving 8 bases between them. The DNA for the CDR3 is TGTGCCATCAGTGTTGGGCAGTATAATTCACCCCTCCACTTT. Translation gives CAISVGQYNSPLHF.

This chain links TRBV25-1 with TRBJ2-1; D is unresolved. The CDR3 sequence is 13 residues long. Germline V lookup: CDR1 MGHDK, CDR2 SYGVNS. V gave up 7 bases and J gave up 7 bases, with 14 bases separating them. The CDR3 loop reads CASTNPTENEQFF. CDR3 DNA: TGTGCCAGCACAAACCCTACGGAGAATGAGCAGTTCTTC.

The J gene is TRBJ1-4, the V gene TRBV27, with 11 bases matching TRBD1. CDR1 and CDR2 from the germline V gene are MNHEY and SMNVEV (reference sequence). With 4 bases clipped from V and 7 bases from J, the junction kept 5 bases outside the gene matches. The CDR3 sequence is 15 residues long. Written as DNA, the CDR3 is TGTGCCAGCAGTTCAACCGGGACAGGGGGTGAAAAACTGTTTTTT. Its protein is CASSSTGTGGEKLFF.

The chain links TRBV20-1 to TRBJ2-5, with a weak D call TRBD1 (5 bases). Germline assignment: CDR1 DFQATT and CDR2 SNEGSKA (reference sequence). V lost 7 bases and J lost 2, with 8 bases in between. The CDR3 sequence is 11 residues long. CDR3 in DNA: TGCAGTGGGGGCAGGCAAGAGACCCAGTACTTC. This translates into CSGGRQETQYF.

CDR3 in amino acids: CASSLWGQEKAFF. CDR3 in DNA: TGTGCCAGCAGTTTATGGGGACAGGAGAAGGCTTTCTTT. This chain uses TRBV28 with TRBJ1-1, with TRBD1 identical over 8 bases. Germline V lookup: CDR1 MDHEN, CDR2 SYDVKM. Trimming removed 0 bases from V and 11 bases from J; junction bases left unmatched: 5. This CDR3 spans 13 amino acids.

The V and J genes are TRBV30 and TRBJ1-6; 8 nucleotides align to TRBD1. The CDR3 loop spans 14 amino acids. V lost 2 bases, J lost 10 bases, and 7 bases stayed unmatched. CDR1 is GTSNPN and CDR2 is SVGIG in the germline V gene (reference sequence). The CDR3 DNA is TGTGCCTGGAGTTCCGGACAGGGAAACTCACCCCTCCACTTT. This translates into CAWSSGQGNSPLHF.

The genes are TRBV27 and TRBJ2-1; no definite D call. The CDR3 runs 14 residues. Per germline, CDR1 MNHEY and CDR2 SMNVEV (reference sequence). The V and J ends lost 1 base and 4 bases respectively, with 8 bases between them. CDR3 in amino acids: CASSLYRAYNEQFF. The CDR3 coding sequence is TGTGCCAGCAGTTTATACCGTGCTTACAATGAGCAGTTCTTC.

This sequence joins TRBV25-1 and TRBJ2-7, with D uncertain. Germline V gene sequence: CDR1 MGHDK, CDR2 SYGVNS. The CDR3 runs 13 residues. Between the trimmed V and J ends, which lost 4 bases and 0 bases, there was a span of 7 bases. Here the CDR3 reads CASSVGSSYEQYF. DNA of the CDR3: TGTGCCAGCAGTGTAGGGTCCTCCTACGAGCAGTACTTC.

V gene TRBV5-4 combines with J gene TRBJ1-2, with TRBD1 matching 8 bases. J gave up 4 bases and V 4 bases, and 3 bases lay outside the gene matches. Germline V gene lookup returns CDR1 SGHNT and CDR2 YYREEE (reference sequence). The CDR3 spans 13 residues. The CDR3 sequence: CASSPTGVYGYTF. CDR3 nucleotide sequence: TGTGCCAGCAGCCCGACAGGGGTCTATGGCTACACCTTC.

The chain uses TRBV20-1 and TRBJ1-4; a weak D match, TRBD1 (5 bases). This CDR3 spans 11 amino acids. Germline loops: CDR1 DFQATT, CDR2 SNEGSKA (reference sequence). Trimming stripped 3 bases from V and 8 bases from J, with 7 bases between. This CDR3 is CSARDKEKLFF. The CDR3, as DNA: TGCAGTGCTAGGGACAAGGAAAAACTGTTTTTT.

V is TRBV29-1 and J is TRBJ1-1; a weak D match, TRBD1 (5 bases). The ends were cut back, 7 bases at V and 2 bases at J, with 11 bases in the middle. CDR1 and CDR2 from the germline V gene are SQVTM and ANQGSEA. The CDR3 runs to 12 residues. This chain's CDR3 is CSGGPRNTEAFF. In DNA, the CDR3 is TGCAGCGGGGGACCGAGAAACACTGAAGCTTTCTTT.

The chain uses TRBV7-2 and TRBJ1-3, with D hard to call. V was shortened by 1 base and J by 0 bases, with 16 bases between the two germline ends. This CDR3 comprises 18 residues. Germline CDR1 SGHTA, CDR2 FQGNSA. The CDR3 DNA reads as TGTGCCAGCAGCTTAGGGAAAGGTCGGCACCTCTCTGGAAACACCATATATTTT. It codes for CASSLGKGRHLSGNTIYF.

The chain links TRBV19 to TRBJ1-5; possible D gene TRBD1, 6 bases. V lost 5 bases to trimming and J lost 2 bases, with 19 bases between them. CDR3 size: 17 residues. Germline CDR1 is LNHDA and CDR2 is SQIVND (reference sequence). CDR3 nucleotides: TGTGCCAGTAGTGGGGTAGGCTGGACAGTCGGCAATCAGCCCCAGCATTTT. The encoded protein is CASSGVGWTVGNQPQHF.

This sequence joins TRBV5-5 and TRBJ1-1; D gene uncertain. Germline V gene sequence: CDR1 SGHKS, CDR2 YYEKEE (reference sequence). V dropped 1 base and J dropped 2 bases, with 6 bases sitting between them. This CDR3 contains 13 residues. This chain's CDR3 is CASSLRGNTEAFF. The CDR3 DNA reads as TGTGCCAGCAGCTTGCGGGGAAACACTGAAGCTTTCTTT.

The CDR3 DNA follows: TGTGCCAGCAGTAGGGCCTCTGGAAACACCATATATTTT. Encoded protein: CASSRASGNTIYF. The gene calls are TRBV25-1 and TRBJ1-3; D is unclear. The CDR3 totals 13 residues. V lost 5 bases and J lost 0, with 5 bases in between. CDR1 MGHDK and CDR2 SYGVNS come from the germline V gene.

V usage is TRBV27 and J usage is TRBJ2-1; D is unresolved. V gave up 3 bases and J gave up 10 bases, with 13 bases separating them. The CDR3 has 13 residues. CDR1 is MNHEY and CDR2 is SMNVEV in the germline V gene (reference sequence). CDR3 amino acids: CASSFLFLGEQFF. The CDR3 DNA reads as TGTGCCAGCAGTTTTCTCTTTCTTGGAGAGCAGTTCTTC.

The rearrangement links TRBV7-9 to TRBJ2-7; D is perhaps TRBD2 (6 bases). The CDR3 has 12 residues. V dropped 1 base and J dropped 5 bases, with 6 bases sitting between them. Germline CDR1 reads SEHNR; CDR2 reads FQNEAQ (reference sequence). The CDR3 DNA reads as TGTGCCAGCAGCTTAGGCGGGGACGAGCAGTACTTC. Its translation: CASSLGGDEQYF.

The chain's CDR3 is CASSSTDTQYF. In DNA, the CDR3 is TGTGCCAGCAGTTCTACAGATACGCAGTATTTT. V usage is TRBV6-6 and J usage is TRBJ2-3; D gene ambiguous. CDR3 length equals 11 residues. The germline V and J ends were trimmed by 4 bases and 3 bases, with 2 bases remaining between them. CDR1 and CDR2 (germline): MNHNY, SVGAGI (reference sequence).

The V call is TRBV7-8, the J call TRBJ2-7; possibly TRBD2 for D (6 bases). Deletions cut 5 bases from V and 9 bases from J, with 17 bases between. Germline lookup yields CDR1 SGHVS and CDR2 FQNEAQ. This CDR3 region has 13 residues. The CDR3, as DNA: TGTGCCAGCAGCCCGGACTTGGGGGGAGGGCAGTACTTC. Protein sequence: CASSPDLGGGQYF.

The chain joins TRBV5-1 to TRBJ1-1; the D is unclear. Germline V lookup: CDR1 SGHRS, CDR2 YFSETQ. The CDR3 has 15 residues. Trimming removed 1 base at V and 0 bases at J, with 10 bases between. For the CDR3, the DNA is TGCGCCAGCAGCTTGCTTTCAGAAATGAACACTGAAGCTTTCTTT. Translated, it gives CASSLLSEMNTEAFF.

The V gene is TRBV21-1, the J gene TRBJ2-7; TRBD2, the table's D call, lacks a check against the DNA. TRBV21-1 represents a pseudogene. The CDR3 runs to 14 residues. The CDR3 DNA follows: TGTGCCAGCAGTATGGGACTCCGGAGGCGTGAGCAGTACGTC. The encoded protein is CASSMGLRRREQYV.

The genes are TRBV27 and TRBJ1-2; tentatively, D is TRBD1 (6 bases). The CDR3 covers 16 residues. The germline CDR1 and CDR2 sequences are MNHEY and SMNVEV (reference sequence). Deletions cut 2 bases from V and 8 bases from J, with 21 bases between. The CDR3 here is CASSLENVGGPEGYTF. The CDR3, as DNA: TGTGCCAGCAGTTTAGAGAACGTGGGGGGGCCTGAGGGCTACACCTTC.

The V gene is TRBV2, the J gene TRBJ2-5, with 9 nucleotides matching TRBD1. Trimming cost V 5 bases and J 4 bases; bases outside gene matches: 8. Germline-derived CDR1 and CDR2 are SNHLY and FYNNEI. The length of the CDR3 is 15 residues. CDR3 amino acids: CASSSKPGQGETQYF. The CDR3 DNA sequence: TGTGCCAGCAGTTCCAAGCCGGGACAGGGAGAGACCCAGTACTTC.

V usage is TRBV12-5 and J usage is TRBJ1-1; TRBD1 is a possible D gene (5 bases). The CDR3 totals 15 residues. V gave up 3 bases and J gave up 5 bases, with 16 bases separating them. Germline V CDR1 and CDR2: LGHNT, FRNRAP. The CDR3 DNA is TGTGCTAGTGGTTTATACCTCGGGGGATGGACTGAAGCTTTCTTT. The encoded protein is CASGLYLGGWTEAFF.